The source of this TCR beta chain is a study of vaccination effects on CD4 cells after COVID-19. Within the ViraFEST assay, antigen-specific CD4+ T cells underwent expansion with viral peptide pools prior to sequencing. On roughly day 10 of culture, CD4+ T cells were separated out. From March to December 2020, the person had a SARS-CoV-2 infection that was confirmed by PCR. Repertoires were generated with immunoSEQ multiplex PCR, while TCRdb's copy carries only in-frame clones and drops some. The data hold 70,000 or so clones, with roughly 73% observed a single time. Concerning this clone itself: Antigen unknown.

Sequenced material: CD4+ T cells from PBMCs cultured with HIV peptides, taken before COVID-19 vaccination. Subset described: HIV-1 Nef peptide pool negative control/reference culture. The clonotype was recovered from a human donor who had a prior SARS-CoV-2 infection.

This chain's CDR3 is CASSLAGHTDTQYF. Here the CDR3 DNA reads TGTGCCAGCAGCTTAGCGGGGCACACAGATACGCAGTATTTT. The chain carries TRBV7-2 and TRBJ2-3, with a possible D match to TRBD1 (5 bases). Between the trimmed V and J ends, which lost 0 bases and 2 bases, there was a span of 6 bases. Germline CDR1 and CDR2: SGHTA and FQGNSA. The length of the CDR3 is 14 residues.